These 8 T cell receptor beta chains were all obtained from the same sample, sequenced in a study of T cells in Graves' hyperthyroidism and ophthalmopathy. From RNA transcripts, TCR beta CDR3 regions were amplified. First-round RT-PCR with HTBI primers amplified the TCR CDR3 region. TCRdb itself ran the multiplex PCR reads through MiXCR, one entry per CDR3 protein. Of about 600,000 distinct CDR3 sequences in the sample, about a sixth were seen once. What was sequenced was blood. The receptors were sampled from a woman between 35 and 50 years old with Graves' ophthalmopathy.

CDR3 protein: CSVEDAGYTYTYGYTF. The CDR3 nucleotides are TGCAGCGTTGAAGATGCGGGGTACACTTACACTTATGGCTACACCTTC. The rearrangement joins TRBV29-1 to TRBJ1-2; D gene uncertain. Between the trimmed V and J ends, which lost 0 bases and 5 bases, there was a span of 19 bases. There are 16 residues in the CDR3. Germline-derived CDR1 and CDR2 are SQVTM and ANQGSEA.

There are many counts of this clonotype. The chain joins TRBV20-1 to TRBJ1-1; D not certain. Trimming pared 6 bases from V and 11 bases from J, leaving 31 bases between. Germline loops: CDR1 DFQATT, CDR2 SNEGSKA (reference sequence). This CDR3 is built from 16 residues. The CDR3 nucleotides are TGCAGTGCCAAAAAATCGAACGTCATAAGTTCGGGTGACGCTTTCTTT. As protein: CSAKKSNVISSGDAFF.

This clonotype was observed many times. CDR3 region: CASSLGSGTYTDTQYF. DNA of the CDR3: TGTGCCAGCAGCTTGGGGAGCGGGACCTACACAGATACGCAGTATTTT. The chain recombines TRBV5-5 with TRBJ2-3; 7 bases are a match to TRBD2. This CDR3 has 16 residues. After removal of 0 bases from V and 2 bases from J, the junction contained 6 bases not matched to a gene. Germline V lookup: CDR1 SGHKS, CDR2 YYEKEE (reference sequence).

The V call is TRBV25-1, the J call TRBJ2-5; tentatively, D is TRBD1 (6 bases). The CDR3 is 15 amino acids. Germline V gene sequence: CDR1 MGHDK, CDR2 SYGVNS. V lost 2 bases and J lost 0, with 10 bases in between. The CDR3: CASSEARDNQETQYF. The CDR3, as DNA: TGTGCCAGCAGTGAAGCCAGGGACAACCAAGAGACCCAGTACTTC.

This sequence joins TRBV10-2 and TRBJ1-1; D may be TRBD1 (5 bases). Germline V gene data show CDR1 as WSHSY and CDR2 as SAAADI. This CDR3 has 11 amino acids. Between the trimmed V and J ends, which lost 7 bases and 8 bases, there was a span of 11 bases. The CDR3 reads CASTAAGEAFF. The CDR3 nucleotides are TGCGCCAGCACCGCAGCAGGGGAAGCTTTCTTT.

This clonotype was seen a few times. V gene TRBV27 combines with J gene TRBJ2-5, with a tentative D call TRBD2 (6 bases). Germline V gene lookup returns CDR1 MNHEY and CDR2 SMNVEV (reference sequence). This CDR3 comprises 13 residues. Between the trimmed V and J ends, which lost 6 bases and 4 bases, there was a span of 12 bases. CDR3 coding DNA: TGTGCCAGCAGACAGACTAGAGTAGAGACCCAGTACTTC. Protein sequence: CASRQTRVETQYF.

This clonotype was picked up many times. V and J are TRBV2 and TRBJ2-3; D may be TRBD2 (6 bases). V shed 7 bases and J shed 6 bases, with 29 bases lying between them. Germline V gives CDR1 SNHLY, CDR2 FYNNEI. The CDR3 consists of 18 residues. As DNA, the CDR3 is TGTGCCAGCATTTTCAGGGTCGGACCGGGGGTATTTTTGGATACGCAGTATTTT. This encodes CASIFRVGPGVFLDTQYF. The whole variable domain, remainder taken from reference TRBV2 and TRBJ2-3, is EPEVTQTPSHQVTQMGQEVILRCVPISNHLYFYWYRQILGQKVEFLVSFYNNEISEKSEIFDDQFSVERPDGSNFTLKIRSTKLEDSAMYFCASIFRVGPGVFLDTQYFGPGTRLTVL.

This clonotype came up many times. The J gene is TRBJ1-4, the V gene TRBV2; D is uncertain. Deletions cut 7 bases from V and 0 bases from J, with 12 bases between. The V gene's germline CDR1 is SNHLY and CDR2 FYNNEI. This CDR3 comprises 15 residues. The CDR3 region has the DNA TGTGCCAGCACAGCGGACGCGGCAACTAATGAAAAACTGTTTTTT. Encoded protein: CASTADAATNEKLFF.